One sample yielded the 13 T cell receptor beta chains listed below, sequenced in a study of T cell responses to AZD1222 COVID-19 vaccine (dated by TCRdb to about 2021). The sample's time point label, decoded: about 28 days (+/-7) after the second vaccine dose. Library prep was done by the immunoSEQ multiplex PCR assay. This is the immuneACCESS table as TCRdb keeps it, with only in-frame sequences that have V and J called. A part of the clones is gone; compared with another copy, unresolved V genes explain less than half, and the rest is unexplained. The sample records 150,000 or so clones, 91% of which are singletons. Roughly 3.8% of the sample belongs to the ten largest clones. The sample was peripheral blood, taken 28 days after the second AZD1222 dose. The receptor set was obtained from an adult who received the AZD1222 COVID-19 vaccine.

CDR3 coding DNA: TGTGCCAGCAGCTTCTGGGCAAACGAAGGCTACACCTTC. This sequence encodes CASSFWANEGYTF. The chain couples TRBV7-6 to TRBJ1-2; no clear D. The CDR3 loop spans 13 amino acids. In germline, CDR1 is SGHVS, CDR2 FNYEAQ. The V end was cut by 3 bases, the J end by 8 bases, with 13 bases between.

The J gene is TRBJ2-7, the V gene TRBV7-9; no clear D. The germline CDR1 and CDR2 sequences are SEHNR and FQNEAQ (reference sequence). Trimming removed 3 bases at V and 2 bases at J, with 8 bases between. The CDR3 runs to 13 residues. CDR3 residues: CASSFRLPYEQYF. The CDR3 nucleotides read TGTGCCAGCAGCTTCAGGCTCCCCTACGAGCAGTACTTC.

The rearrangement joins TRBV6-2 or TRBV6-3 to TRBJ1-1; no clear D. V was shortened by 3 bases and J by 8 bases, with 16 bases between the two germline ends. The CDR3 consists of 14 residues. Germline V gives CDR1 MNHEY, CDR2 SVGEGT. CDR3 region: CASSYYIGSGEAFF. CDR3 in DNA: TGTGCCAGCAGTTATTATATTGGTTCGGGAGAAGCTTTCTTT.

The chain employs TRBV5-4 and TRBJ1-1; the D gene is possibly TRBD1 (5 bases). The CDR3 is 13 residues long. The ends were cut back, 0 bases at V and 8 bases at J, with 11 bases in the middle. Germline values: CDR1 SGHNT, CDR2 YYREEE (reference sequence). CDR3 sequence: CASSLVDREEAFF. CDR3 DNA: TGTGCCAGCAGCTTGGTTGACAGAGAAGAAGCTTTCTTT.

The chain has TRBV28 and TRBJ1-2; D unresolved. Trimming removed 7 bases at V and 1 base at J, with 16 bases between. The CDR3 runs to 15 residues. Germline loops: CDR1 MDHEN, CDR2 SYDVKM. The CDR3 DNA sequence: TGTGCCAGCAAGGAAGGAGCAGGTTTTAACTATGGCTACACCTTC. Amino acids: CASKEGAGFNYGYTF.

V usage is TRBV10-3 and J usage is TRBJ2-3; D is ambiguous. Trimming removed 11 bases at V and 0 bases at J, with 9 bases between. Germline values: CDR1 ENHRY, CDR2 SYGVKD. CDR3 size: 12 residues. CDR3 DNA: TGTGCCGCCGGCCCAAGCACAGATACGCAGTATTTT. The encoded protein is CAAGPSTDTQYF.

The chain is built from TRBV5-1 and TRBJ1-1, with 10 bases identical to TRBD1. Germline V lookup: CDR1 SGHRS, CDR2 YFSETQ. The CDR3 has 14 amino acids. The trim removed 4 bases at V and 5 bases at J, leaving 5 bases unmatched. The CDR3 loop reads CASSMTGGKTEAFF. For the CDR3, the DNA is TGCGCCAGCAGCATGACAGGGGGCAAAACTGAAGCTTTCTTT.

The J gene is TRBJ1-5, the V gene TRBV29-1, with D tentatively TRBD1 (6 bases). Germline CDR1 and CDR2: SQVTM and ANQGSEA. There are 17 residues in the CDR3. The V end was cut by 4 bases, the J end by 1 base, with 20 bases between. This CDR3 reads CSVVRERGGGSNQPQHF. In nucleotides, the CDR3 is TGCAGCGTTGTAAGGGAAAGAGGGGGAGGAAGCAATCAGCCCCAGCATTTT.

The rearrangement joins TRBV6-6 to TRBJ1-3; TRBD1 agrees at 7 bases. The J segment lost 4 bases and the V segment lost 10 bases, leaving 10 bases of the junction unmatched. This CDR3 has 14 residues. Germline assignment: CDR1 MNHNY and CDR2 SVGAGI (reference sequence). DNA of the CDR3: TGTGCCACCTCTGCCGGGACAGCAGGAAACACCATATATTTT. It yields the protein CATSAGTAGNTIYF.

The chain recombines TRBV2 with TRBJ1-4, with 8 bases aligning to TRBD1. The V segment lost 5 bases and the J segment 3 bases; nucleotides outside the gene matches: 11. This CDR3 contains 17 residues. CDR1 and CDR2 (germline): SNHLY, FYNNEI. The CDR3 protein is CASSTGTGPRANEKLFF. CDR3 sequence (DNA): TGTGCCAGCAGTACCGGGACAGGCCCTCGGGCTAATGAAAAACTGTTTTTT.

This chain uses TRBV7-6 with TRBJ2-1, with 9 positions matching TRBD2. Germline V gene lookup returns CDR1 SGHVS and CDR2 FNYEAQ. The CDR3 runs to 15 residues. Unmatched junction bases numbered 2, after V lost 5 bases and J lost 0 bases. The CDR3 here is CASSPTSGSYNEQFF. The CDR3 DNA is TGTGCCAGCAGCCCGACTAGCGGCTCCTACAATGAGCAGTTCTTC.

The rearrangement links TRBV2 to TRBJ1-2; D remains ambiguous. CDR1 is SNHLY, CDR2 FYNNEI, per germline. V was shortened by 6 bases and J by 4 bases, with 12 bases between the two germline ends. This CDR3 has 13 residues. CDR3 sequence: CASSFQTIYGYTF. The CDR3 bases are TGTGCCAGCAGCTTCCAGACCATCTATGGCTACACCTTC.

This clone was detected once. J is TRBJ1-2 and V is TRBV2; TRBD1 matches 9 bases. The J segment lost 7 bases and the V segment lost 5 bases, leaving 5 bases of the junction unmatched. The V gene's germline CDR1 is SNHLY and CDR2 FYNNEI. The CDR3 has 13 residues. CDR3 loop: CASSPQGASGYTF. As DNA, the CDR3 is TGTGCCAGCAGTCCACAGGGGGCGAGTGGCTACACCTTC.